Below, one T cell receptor beta chain is given with its context. Running of the v3.0 immunoSEQ assay took place at survey level. The assay was immunoSEQ multiplex PCR, and TCRdb's table has in-frame clones only and misses some. This sample has 26,000 or so clones, with around four fifths found just once. The data were obtained in a study of long-term antiretroviral therapy in people with HIV. The sample consisted of unsorted PBMCs, taken 3 years after starting antiretroviral therapy. This TCR derives from a young man with HIV.

DNA for the CDR3: TGCGCCAGCAGCCCCCTAGCGGGGGAGATCAATGAGCAGTTCTTC. This sequence encodes CASSPLAGEINEQFF. The rearrangement links TRBV5-1 to TRBJ2-1; 10 bases are a match to TRBD2. The CDR3 loop spans 15 amino acids. V dropped 4 bases and J dropped 6; count of bases not matched to a gene: 7. The germline gives CDR1 SGHRS, CDR2 YFSETQ.